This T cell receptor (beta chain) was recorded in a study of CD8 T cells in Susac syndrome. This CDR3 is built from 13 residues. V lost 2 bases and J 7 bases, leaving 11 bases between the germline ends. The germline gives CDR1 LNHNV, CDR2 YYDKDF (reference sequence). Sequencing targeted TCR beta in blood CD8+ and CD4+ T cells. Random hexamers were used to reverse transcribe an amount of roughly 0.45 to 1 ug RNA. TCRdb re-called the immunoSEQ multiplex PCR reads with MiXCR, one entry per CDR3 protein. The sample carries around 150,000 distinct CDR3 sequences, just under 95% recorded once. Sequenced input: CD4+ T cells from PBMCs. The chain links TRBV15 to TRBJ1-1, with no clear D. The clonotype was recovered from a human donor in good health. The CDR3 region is CATSRRPLNEAFF. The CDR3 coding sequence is TGTGCCACCAGCAGAAGACCTTTGAATGAAGCTTTCTTT.